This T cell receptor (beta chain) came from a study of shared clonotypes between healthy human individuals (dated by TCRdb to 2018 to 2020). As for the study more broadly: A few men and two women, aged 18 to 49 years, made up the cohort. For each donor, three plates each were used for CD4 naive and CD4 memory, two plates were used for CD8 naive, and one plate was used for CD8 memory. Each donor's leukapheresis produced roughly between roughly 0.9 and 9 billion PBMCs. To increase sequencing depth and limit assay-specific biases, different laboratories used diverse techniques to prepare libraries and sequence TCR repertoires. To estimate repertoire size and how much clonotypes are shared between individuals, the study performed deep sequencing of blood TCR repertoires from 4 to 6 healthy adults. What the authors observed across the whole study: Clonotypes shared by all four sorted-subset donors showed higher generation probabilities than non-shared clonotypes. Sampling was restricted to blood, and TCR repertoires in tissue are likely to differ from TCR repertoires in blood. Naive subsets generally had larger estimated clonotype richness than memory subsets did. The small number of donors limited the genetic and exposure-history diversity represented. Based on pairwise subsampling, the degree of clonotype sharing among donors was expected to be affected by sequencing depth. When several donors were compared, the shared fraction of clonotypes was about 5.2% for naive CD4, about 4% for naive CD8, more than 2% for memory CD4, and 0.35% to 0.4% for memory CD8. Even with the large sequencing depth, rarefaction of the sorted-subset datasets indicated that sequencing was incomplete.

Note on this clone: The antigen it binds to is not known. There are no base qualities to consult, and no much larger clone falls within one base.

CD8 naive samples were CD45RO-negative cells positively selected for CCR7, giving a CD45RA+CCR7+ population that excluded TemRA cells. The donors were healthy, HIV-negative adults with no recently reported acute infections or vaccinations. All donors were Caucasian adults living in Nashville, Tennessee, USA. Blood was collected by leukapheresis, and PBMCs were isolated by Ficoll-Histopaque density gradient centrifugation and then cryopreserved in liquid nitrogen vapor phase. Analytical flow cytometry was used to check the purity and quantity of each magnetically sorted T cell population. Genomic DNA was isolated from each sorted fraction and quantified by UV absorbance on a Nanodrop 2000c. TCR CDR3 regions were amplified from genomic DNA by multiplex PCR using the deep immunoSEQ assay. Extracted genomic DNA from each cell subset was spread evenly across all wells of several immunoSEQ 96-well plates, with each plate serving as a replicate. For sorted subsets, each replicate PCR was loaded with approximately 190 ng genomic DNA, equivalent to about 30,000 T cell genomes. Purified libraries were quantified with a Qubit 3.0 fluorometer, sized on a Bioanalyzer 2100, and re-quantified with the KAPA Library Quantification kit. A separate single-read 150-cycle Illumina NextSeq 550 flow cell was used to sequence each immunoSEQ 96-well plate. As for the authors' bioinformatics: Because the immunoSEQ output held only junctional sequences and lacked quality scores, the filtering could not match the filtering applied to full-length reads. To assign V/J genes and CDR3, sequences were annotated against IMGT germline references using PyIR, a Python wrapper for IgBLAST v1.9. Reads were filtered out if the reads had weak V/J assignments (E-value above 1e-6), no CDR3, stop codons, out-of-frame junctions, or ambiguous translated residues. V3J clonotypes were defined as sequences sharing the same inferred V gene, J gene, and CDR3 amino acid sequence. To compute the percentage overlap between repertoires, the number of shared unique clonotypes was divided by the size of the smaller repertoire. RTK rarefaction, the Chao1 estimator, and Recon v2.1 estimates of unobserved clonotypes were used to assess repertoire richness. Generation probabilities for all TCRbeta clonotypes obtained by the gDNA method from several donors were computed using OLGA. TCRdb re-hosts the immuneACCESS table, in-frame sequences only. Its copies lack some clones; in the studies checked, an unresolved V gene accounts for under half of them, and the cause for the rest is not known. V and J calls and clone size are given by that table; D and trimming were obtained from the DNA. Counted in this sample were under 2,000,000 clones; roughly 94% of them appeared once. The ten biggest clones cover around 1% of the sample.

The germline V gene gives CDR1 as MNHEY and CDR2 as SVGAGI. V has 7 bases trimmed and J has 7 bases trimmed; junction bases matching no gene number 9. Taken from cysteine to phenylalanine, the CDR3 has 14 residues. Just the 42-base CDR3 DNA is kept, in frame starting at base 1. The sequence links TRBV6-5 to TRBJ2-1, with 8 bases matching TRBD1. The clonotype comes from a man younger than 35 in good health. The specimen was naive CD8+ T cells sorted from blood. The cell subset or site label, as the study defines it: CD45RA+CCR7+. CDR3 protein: CASTPTTGVNEQFF. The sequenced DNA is TGTGCCAGCACCCCAACGACAGGGGTTAATGAGCAGTTCTTC.